A single sample is the source of the 21 T cell receptor beta chains below, sequenced in a study of cytomegalovirus exposure and HLA in healthy donors. The repertoire was sequenced with immunoSEQ multiplex PCR; TCRdb's copy has only in-frame clones and lacks some. The table records 200,000 to 250,000 clones, roughly 80% of them present only once. The specimen sequenced was PBMCs. The receptors shown here come from a woman aged 18-29 years in good health and CMV-seronegative.

Only a few counts were recorded for this clone. A junction end diverges from the germline sequence, so it may reflect a read error. The gene calls are TRBV7-7 and TRBJ2-3; D not resolved. Germline CDR1 reads SSHAT; CDR2 reads FNYEAQ (reference sequence). The CDR3 sequence is 12 residues long. CDR3 region: CASSPTGDTQYF. CDR3 coding DNA: TGTGCTAGCAGCCCGACCGGGGATACGCAGTATTTT.

The chain employs TRBV6-5 and TRBJ2-7; TRBD1 might be the D (6 bases). The V gene's germline CDR1 is MNHEY and CDR2 SVGAGI. The CDR3 has 14 residues. V was clipped by 5 bases and J by 0 bases, with 11 bases between them. The CDR3 sequence: CASSRTAGSYEQYF. The CDR3, as DNA: TGTGCCAGCAGTCGGACAGCCGGCTCCTACGAGCAGTACTTC.

The chain carries TRBV5-4 and TRBJ2-7; D uncertain. The CDR3 runs 13 residues. V gave up 1 base and J gave up 2 bases, with 7 bases separating them. Germline V gene data show CDR1 as SGHNT and CDR2 as YYREEE (reference sequence). The CDR3 coding sequence is TGTGCCAGCAGCTTGTACGGTACCTACGAGCAGTACTTC. Its protein is CASSLYGTYEQYF.

J is TRBJ1-2 and V is TRBV27, with D tentatively TRBD1 (5 bases). The CDR3 is made up of 15 amino acids. Trimming pared 5 bases from V and 8 bases from J, leaving 21 bases between. From germline, CDR1 is MNHEY and CDR2 SMNVEV (reference sequence). The CDR3 protein is CASSPWRGARGGYTF. The CDR3 DNA reads as TGTGCCAGCAGTCCCTGGCGGGGCGCCAGAGGGGGCTACACCTTC.

V is TRBV10-3 and J is TRBJ2-3, with 12 bases lining up with TRBD2. Germline CDR1 and CDR2: ENHRY and SYGVKD. The length of the CDR3 is 19 residues. Losses at the gene ends were 4 bases for V and 5 bases for J; bases not matched to a gene: 16. The CDR3: CAISVDLWGLAGYEDTQYF. The CDR3 DNA is TGTGCCATCAGTGTGGATTTATGGGGACTAGCGGGTTATGAAGATACGCAGTATTTT.

Comments on this clone: The sample contains more than one DNA sequence encoding this CDR3. Here the CDR3 reads CASSLAYEQYF. The CDR3 DNA reads as TGTGCCAGCAGCCTGGCCTACGAGCAGTACTTC. The V and J genes are TRBV11-2 and TRBJ2-7; D gene ambiguous. The CDR3 extends over 11 amino acids. Trimming shortened V by 5 bases and J by 2 bases, and 4 bases separated the two germline ends. Germline CDR1 is SGHAT and CDR2 is FQNNGV.

The chain employs TRBV7-9 and TRBJ2-1, with D hard to call. CDR3 length: 14 residues. Per the germline V gene, CDR1 is SEHNR and CDR2 is FQNEAQ (reference sequence). V lost 1 base and J lost 12, with 16 bases in between. CDR3 amino acids: CASSLGNSASGQFF. The CDR3 DNA sequence: TGTGCCAGCAGCTTAGGAAACAGTGCGTCGGGGCAGTTCTTC.

The gene calls are TRBV7-3 and TRBJ1-5; D remains ambiguous. The ends were cut back, 5 bases at V and 4 bases at J, with 9 bases in the middle. The CDR3 extends over 13 amino acids. Per the germline V gene, CDR1 is SGHTA and CDR2 is FQGTGA. CDR3 residues: CASSEGANQPQHF. The CDR3 nucleotides read TGTGCCAGCAGCGAAGGAGCAAATCAGCCCCAGCATTTT.

In nucleotides, the CDR3 is TGCAGCGTTGGGAGGGGGCGAGGGGAAAAACTGTTTTTT. It specifies CSVGRGRGEKLFF. The chain combines TRBV29-1 with TRBJ1-4; 7 nucleotides align to TRBD1. J gave up 8 bases and V 4 bases, and 7 bases lay outside the gene matches. The CDR3 loop spans 13 amino acids. In germline, CDR1 is SQVTM, CDR2 ANQGSEA.

This clone showed up just once. The rearrangement joins TRBV5-1 to TRBJ2-1; D ambiguous. This CDR3 contains 13 residues. Trimming cost V 0 bases and J 13 bases, with 14 bases left between them. CDR1 is SGHRS, CDR2 YFSETQ, per germline. The CDR3 region is CASSLAGASGQFF. CDR3 DNA: TGCGCCAGCAGCTTGGCCGGCGCGTCCGGACAGTTCTTC. Complete variable domain (other parts from reference TRBV5-1 and TRBJ2-1): KAGVTQTPRYLIKTRGQQVTLSCSPISGHRSVSWYQQTPGQGLQFLFEYFSETQRNKGNFPGRFSGRQFSNSRSEMNVSTLELGDSALYLCASSLAGASGQFFGPGTRLTVL.

This clone was seen more than once but under ten times. The V and J genes are TRBV6-5 and TRBJ1-2, with 8 bases identical to TRBD1. CDR1 MNHEY and CDR2 SVGAGI come from the germline V gene. J was trimmed by 7 bases and V by 8 bases; bases with no gene match: 6. This CDR3 has 12 residues. The CDR3 region is CASVQGEGGYTF. The CDR3 DNA follows: TGTGCCAGCGTACAGGGGGAGGGTGGCTACACCTTC.

The V gene is TRBV5-6, the J gene TRBJ1-1; TRBD1 aligns across 9 bases. The germline V gene encodes CDR1 SGHDT and CDR2 YYEEEE. This CDR3 spans 17 amino acids. V shed 0 bases and J 3 bases; nucleotides not matched to a gene: 9. The CDR3 DNA follows: TGTGCCAGCAGCTTGGCGAACAGGGGGCTGGGGGACACTGAAGCTTTCTTT. Translated, it gives CASSLANRGLGDTEAFF.

The gene calls are TRBV5-1 and TRBJ1-2; D is unclear. Trimming left V 3 bases short and J 0 bases short, with 15 bases between. Germline CDR1 is SGHRS and CDR2 is YFSETQ. This CDR3 region has 16 residues. The CDR3 DNA reads as TGCGCCAGCAGCTCCCGGGCCTCCCTAACTAACTATGGCTACACCTTC. Protein sequence: CASSSRASLTNYGYTF.

The gene calls are TRBV6-5 and TRBJ1-6; TRBD1 is a possible D gene (6 bases). Between the trimmed V and J ends, which lost 10 bases and 3 bases, there was a span of 13 bases. CDR1 is MNHEY, CDR2 SVGAGI, per germline. This CDR3 has 14 amino acids. The CDR3 DNA follows: TGTGCCACCTTCGAAGGGGGCTATAATTCACCCCTCCACTTT. Its protein product is CATFEGGYNSPLHF.

The rearrangement links TRBV9 to TRBJ2-1, with a tentative D call TRBD1 (5 bases). The ends were cut back, 6 bases at V and 1 base at J, with 8 bases in the middle. The CDR3 sequence is 13 residues long. CDR1 SGDLS and CDR2 YYNGEE come from the germline V gene. CDR3 sequence: CASTDTSYNEQFF. The CDR3 DNA reads TGTGCCAGCACGGACACTTCCTACAATGAGCAGTTCTTC.

The chain has TRBV28 and TRBJ2-1; D ambiguous. Trimming removed 3 bases from V and 3 bases from J, with 12 bases in between. This CDR3 has 15 amino acids. Germline V gives CDR1 MDHEN, CDR2 SYDVKM. CDR3 region: CASSLAPLRYNEQFF. CDR3 DNA: TGTGCCAGCAGTTTGGCACCTTTGCGCTACAATGAGCAGTTCTTC.

V usage is TRBV30 and J usage is TRBJ2-7; D gene uncertain. The CDR3 is 14 amino acids. Germline V CDR1 and CDR2: GTSNPN, SVGIG (reference sequence). V lost 2 bases, J lost 4 bases, and 15 bases lay in between. The CDR3 nucleotides read TGTGCCTGGAGTTTCGGCCGAGGCCCATACGAGCAGTACTTC. Translated: CAWSFGRGPYEQYF.

This chain links TRBV5-6 with TRBJ1-2; maybe TRBD1 (6 bases). V shed 4 bases and J shed 3 bases, with 22 bases lying between them. Looked up from germline, CDR1 is SGHDT and CDR2 is YYEEEE. This CDR3 is built from 17 residues. CDR3 in DNA: TGTGCCAGCAGCGTCGAAACAGGGTGGAATGCGGACTATGGCTACACCTTC. This codes for CASSVETGWNADYGYTF.

The rearrangement links TRBV29-1 to TRBJ2-7; TRBD2 is a possible D gene (5 bases). From germline, CDR1 is SQVTM and CDR2 ANQGSEA. The CDR3 runs to 12 residues. This chain's CDR3 is CSRGLAEYEQYF. The CDR3 DNA reads TGCAGTAGAGGTCTAGCTGAGTACGAGCAGTACTTC.

J is TRBJ2-3 and V is TRBV5-1; no firm D call. The CDR3 runs 13 residues. CDR1 is SGHRS and CDR2 is YFSETQ in the germline V gene. V was shortened by 3 bases and J by 5 bases, with 10 bases between the two germline ends. In DNA form, the CDR3 reads TGCGCCAGCAGCTCCCGCCCTCGAGATACGCAGTATTTT. Translating it yields CASSSRPRDTQYF. Filled out from reference TRBV5-1 and TRBJ2-3, the complete variable domain reads KAGVTQTPRYLIKTRGQQVTLSCSPISGHRSVSWYQQTPGQGLQFLFEYFSETQRNKGNFPGRFSGRQFSNSRSEMNVSTLELGDSALYLCASSSRPRDTQYFGPGTRLTVL.

V and J are TRBV5-1 and TRBJ2-1; 7 bases fit TRBD2. Germline CDR1 is SGHRS and CDR2 is YFSETQ. J lost 2 bases, V lost 0 bases, and 5 bases had no gene match. This CDR3 has 16 amino acids. For the CDR3, the DNA is TGCGCCAGCAGCTTGGGCGGGAGCGGGACCTACAATGAGCAGTTCTTC. Protein sequence: CASSLGGSGTYNEQFF.